This entry describes one TCR beta chain. Germline-derived CDR1 and CDR2 are SEHNR and FQNEAQ (reference sequence). This CDR3 spans 15 amino acids. Losses at the gene ends were 6 bases for V and 3 bases for J; bases not matched to a gene: 8. The data stem from a study of blood T cell repertoires in COVID-19. The data were produced by immunoSEQ multiplex PCR, yet TCRdb's version contains in-frame clones alone and is incomplete. The table records approximately 450,000 clones, approximately 92% of them present only once. The source material was PBMCs or T cells enriched from blood (not recorded which). The rearrangement links TRBV7-9 to TRBJ2-3, with 8 bases matching TRBD2. This TCR was sampled from a man aged 30 to 39 who had recovered from COVID-19. CDR3 region: CASSAGTRGTDTQYF. The CDR3 DNA reads TGTGCCAGCAGTGCCGGGACTAGGGGAACAGATACGCAGTATTTT.